The TCR beta chain described here comes from a study of blood T cell repertoires in COVID-19. Sequencing was performed with immunoSEQ multiplex PCR; in TCRdb, only in-frame clones are kept and a portion is missing. The sample lists 350,000 to 550,000 clones, 70% to 90% occurring once. V lost 5 bases to trimming and J lost 10 bases; unmatched junction nucleotides: 9. The germline gives CDR1 SEHNR, CDR2 FQNEAQ (reference sequence). The CDR3 is 13 amino acids. This clonotype was sampled from a woman aged 18 to 35 with acute COVID-19. Sequencing was performed on PBMCs or T cells enriched from blood (not recorded which). The J gene is TRBJ1-1, the V gene TRBV7-9; 8 nucleotides line up with TRBD1. The CDR3 here is CASSPRTGTGAFF. CDR3 nucleotide sequence: TGTGCCAGCAGCCCCCGGACAGGGACGGGAGCTTTCTTT.